One and the same sample provided the 2 T cell receptor beta chains below, sequenced in a study of blood T cell repertoires in COVID-19. Measured with immunoSEQ multiplex PCR; TCRdb has only the in-frame clones, and not every one. The sample yields roughly 270,000 clones, approximately 78% seen once. The specimen sequenced was PBMCs or T cells enriched from blood (not recorded which). The origin of the receptors is a man aged 40-50 years who had been exposed to COVID-19.

Points on this clone: One junction end does not reproduce the germline sequence, and a read error may be involved. The V and J genes are TRBV7-7 and TRBJ2-7; maybe TRBD1 (6 bases). The CDR3 is 14 residues long. CDR1 and CDR2 (germline): SSHAT, FNYEAQ (reference sequence). CDR3 amino acids: CASSPNRVSYEQYF. The DNA for the CDR3 is TGTGCTAGCAGCCCGAACAGGGTGTCCTACGAGCAGTACTTC.

This clone was found a few times. The CDR3 DNA follows: TGTGCCAGCCGGCCGGGACAGGCTCATGACTACGAGCAGTACTTC. As protein: CASRPGQAHDYEQYF. The chain recombines TRBV21-1 with TRBJ2-7; TRBD1, the D gene given by the table, was not confirmed from the DNA. TRBV21-1 is noted as a pseudogene. The CDR3 sequence is 15 residues long.